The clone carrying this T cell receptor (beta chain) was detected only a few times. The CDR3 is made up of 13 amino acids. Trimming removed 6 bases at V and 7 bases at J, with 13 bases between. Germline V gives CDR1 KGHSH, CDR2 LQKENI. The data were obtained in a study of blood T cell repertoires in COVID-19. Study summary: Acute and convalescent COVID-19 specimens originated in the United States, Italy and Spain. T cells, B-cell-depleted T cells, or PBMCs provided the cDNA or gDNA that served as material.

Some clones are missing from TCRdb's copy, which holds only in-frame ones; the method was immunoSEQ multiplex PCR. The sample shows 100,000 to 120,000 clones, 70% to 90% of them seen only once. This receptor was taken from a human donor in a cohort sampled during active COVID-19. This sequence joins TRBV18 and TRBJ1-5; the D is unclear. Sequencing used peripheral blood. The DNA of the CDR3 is TGTGCCAGCTCTGCCGGACGGGAACAGCCCCAGCATTTT. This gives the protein CASSAGREQPQHF.